The rows below give T cell receptor beta chains drawn from one sample of a study of blood T cell repertoires in COVID-19. Clones were read by immunoSEQ multiplex PCR, and TCRdb kept only the in-frame ones, dropping some. The sample holds about 480,000 clones, 88% seen once. Sequencing used PBMCs or T cells enriched from blood (not recorded which). These receptors all stem from a woman in her thirties or forties who had recovered from COVID-19. Each CDR3 is given with its conserved first and last residue. The D gene is left open where the match is weak. Clone size is stated in some rows and not others, as once, few, many or a class when expanded.

TRBV27	TRBJ1-1	TRBD1	NA	TGTGCCAGCAGTAGGGACAGGGGTTGGGACACTGAAGCTTTCTTT	CASSRDRGWDTEAFF
TRBV4-3	TRBJ1-3	NA	NA	TGCGCCAGCAGCCATAGTGCAGGGGAAAGTTCAACTGGAAACACCATATATTTT	CASSHSAGESSTGNTIYF
TRBV18	TRBJ1-1	TRBD1	NA	TGTGCCAGCTCACCGATCAGACAGGGCGAGGGGATTGGAGCTTTCTTT	CASSPIRQGEGIGAFF
TRBV19	TRBJ1-1	TRBD1	NA	TGTGCCAGTAGTATAGGGACAGGGGGCCCCTATAATTATGGGCCGTTT	CASSIGTGGPYNYGPF
TRBV4-1	TRBJ1-2	TRBD1	NA	TGCGCCAGCAGCTCCCGACAGGGCGATAACTATGGCTACACCTTC	CASSSRQGDNYGYTF
TRBV5-1	TRBJ2-7	NA	NA	TGCGCCAGCAGCTTGCCGCCGCCCTCGGGTTTCGCCTACGAGCAGTACTTC	CASSLPPPSGFAYEQYF
TRBV11-2	TRBJ1-2	TRBD1	NA	TGTGCCAGCAGCTTAGATGCCGGGACAGGGAACTATGGCTACACCTTC	CASSLDAGTGNYGYTF
TRBV6-5	TRBJ2-1	NA	NA	TGTGCCAGCAGTTCAGTTTACAATGAGCAGTTCTTC	CASSSVYNEQFF
TRBV3-1/TRBV3-2	TRBJ2-5	NA	NA	TGTGCCAGCAGCCAAGATCTCGGGAGTTCCGAGACCCAGTACTTC	CASSQDLGSSETQYF
TRBV19	TRBJ1-2	TRBD1	NA	TGTGCCAGTAGTCTATCCCAGGGGGAGAATGGCTACACCTTC	CASSLSQGENGYTF
TRBV15	TRBJ2-3	NA	NA	TGTGCCACCAGCATGAGACAGGGAGGAACAGATACGCAGTATTTT	CATSMRQGGTDTQYF
TRBV7-2	TRBJ2-1	TRBD2	NA	TGTGCCACCCGACTAGCGGGAGTCTATGAGCAGTTCTTC	CATRLAGVYEQFF
TRBV7-2	TRBJ2-7	NA	few	TGTGCCAGCAGCTTAGCCCGAGGAGACGAGCAGTACTTC	CASSLARGDEQYF
TRBV19	TRBJ1-1	NA	once	TGTGCCAGTAGTATTGTATCCCGAGGAGGCACTGAAGCTTTCTTT	CASSIVSRGGTEAFF
TRBV6-5	TRBJ1-6	NA	NA	TGTGCCAGCAACACACGACGAGGCTCACCCCTCCACTTT	CASNTRRGSPLHF
TRBV19	TRBJ1-2	TRBD1	NA	TGTGCCAGTAGTATTGGACAGGGGCGAGGATATCATGGCTACACCTTC	CASSIGQGRGYHGYTF
TRBV7-9	TRBJ2-5	NA	NA	TGTGCCAGCAGCTTAGTCTGGGGCTCGCAAGAGACCCAGTACTTC	CASSLVWGSQETQYF
TRBV7-9	TRBJ2-1	NA	once	TGTGCCAGCAGCCTTACGACAGGTTCCTACAATGAGCAGTTCTTC	CASSLTTGSYNEQFF
TRBV5-1	TRBJ2-1	TRBD2	once	TGCGCCAGCAGCTTAAGCGGGAGAGGGGATGAGCAGTTCTTC	CASSLSGRGDEQFF
TRBV5-1	TRBJ1-2	NA	NA	TGCGCCAGCAGCTTGGTAAACAGGGTCTATGGCTACACCTTC	CASSLVNRVYGYTF
TRBV4-3	TRBJ1-6	TRBD1	NA	TGCGCCAGCAGCTTCCGTGGGGGGGACAGGGGGAATTCACCCCTCCACTTT	CASSFRGGDRGNSPLHF
TRBV2	TRBJ1-2	NA	NA	TGTGCCAGTGCGGGACCCGAGGACTATGGCTACACCTTC	CASAGPEDYGYTF
TRBV3-1/TRBV3-2	TRBJ2-1	TRBD2	NA	TGTGCCAGCAGCCAAGATGGCCTAGCGGGCCACAATGAGCAGTTCTTC	CASSQDGLAGHNEQFF
TRBV5-1	TRBJ1-2	NA	NA	TGCGCCAGCAGCTTGGCTGGGGGCGAGAACTATGGCTACACCTTC	CASSLAGGENYGYTF
TRBV6-2/TRBV6-3	TRBJ2-7	NA	NA	TGTGCCAGCAGTCGGTTTCGGGGGATACACTACGAGCAGTACTTC	CASSRFRGIHYEQYF
TRBV13	TRBJ2-7	TRBD1	NA	TGTGCCAGCGGCGCCCCCGGGACAGGTTCCTACGAGCAGTACTTC	CASGAPGTGSYEQYF
TRBV7-2	TRBJ1-2	NA	once	TGTGCCAGCAGCCTCTCCTCGGGGGGAGGCTATGGCTACACCTTC	CASSLSSGGGYGYTF
TRBV14	TRBJ2-7	NA	NA	TGTGCCAGCAGCCAAGGATTTGCTGAGCGGAAGTACTTC	CASSQGFAERKYF
TRBV30	TRBJ2-7	TRBD2	NA	TGTGCCTGGAGGCGGGGCAGAACTAGCGGGACCTACGAGCAGTACTTC	CAWRRGRTSGTYEQYF
TRBV3-1/TRBV3-2	TRBJ2-3	TRBD2	NA	TGTGCCAGCAGCCAAGGACTAGCGGGAGGAGTTGATACGCAGTATTTT	CASSQGLAGGVDTQYF
TRBV15	TRBJ1-2	TRBD1	NA	TGTGCCACCAGCAGAGGGCCCGGACAGGGTAGAGGCTACACCTTC	CATSRGPGQGRGYTF
TRBV11-3	TRBJ1-1	NA	NA	TGTGCCAGCAGCTTTGTAACATCTGAAGCTTTCTTT	CASSFVTSEAFF
TRBV4-1	TRBJ1-2	NA	NA	TGCGCCAGCAGCCAAGATGGCGGGGGAAACTATGGCTACACCTTC	CASSQDGGGNYGYTF
TRBV18	TRBJ2-6	NA	NA	TGTGCCAGCTCACCGGGGCCTGGGGCCAACGTCCTGACTTTC	CASSPGPGANVLTF
TRBV6-5	TRBJ2-3	TRBD2	NA	TGTGCCAGCAGTTACACTAGACTAGCGGGCACAGATACGCAGTATTTT	CASSYTRLAGTDTQYF
TRBV7-2	TRBJ2-5	TRBD2	NA	TGTGCCAGCAGCTCGGGAGGTTACGAGACCCAGTACTTC	CASSSGGYETQYF
TRBV5-4	TRBJ1-1	NA	NA	TGTGCCAGCAGCTCTGTGAGGCAGGGGAACACTGAAGCTTTCTTT	CASSSVRQGNTEAFF
TRBV2	TRBJ2-7	NA	NA	TGTGCCAGCAGTGGGGGGACACCTCTCCACGAGCAGTACTTC	CASSGGTPLHEQYF
TRBV19	TRBJ2-1	NA	once	TGTGCCAGTAGTCCTACAGGGCGCTCCTACAATGAGCAGTTCTTC	CASSPTGRSYNEQFF
TRBV7-2	TRBJ2-1	TRBD1	NA	TGTGCCAGCAGCCTTACAGGGGTCAACAATGAGCAGTTCTTC	CASSLTGVNNEQFF
TRBV5-6	TRBJ2-2	NA	NA	TGTGCCAGCAGCTTTAACAGGGACGGGCGGACCGGGGAGCTGTTTTTT	CASSFNRDGRTGELFF
TRBV18	TRBJ2-3	TRBD2	NA	TGTGCCAGCTCACCTCGGGCTAGCGGATTCACAGATACGCAGTATTTT	CASSPRASGFTDTQYF
TRBV27	TRBJ1-5	NA	NA	TGTGCCAGCAAAACTAATACAGGAGCTAGCAATCAGCCCCAGCATTTT	CASKTNTGASNQPQHF
TRBV4-1	TRBJ1-6	NA	NA	TGCGCCAGCAGCCAAAGAGGCGGGGAGACCCTCCACTTT	CASSQRGGETLHF
TRBV18	TRBJ2-1	TRBD2	NA	TGTGCCAGCTCACCGGGGACTAGCGGGCGTTACAATGAGCAGTTCTTC	CASSPGTSGRYNEQFF
TRBV11-2	TRBJ2-2	NA	once	TGTGCCAGCAGCTTAGTTCCCGGGCAGGGCACCGGGGAGCTGTTTTTT	CASSLVPGQGTGELFF
TRBV11-3	TRBJ2-5	TRBD2	NA	TGTGCCAGCAGCTTAGGGTCCGCTAGCGGGAGAATGGTAGAGACCCAGTACTTC	CASSLGSASGRMVETQYF
TRBV4-2	TRBJ2-6	NA	NA	TGTGCCAGCAGCCAAGATCGGTCCTCTGGGGCCAACGTCCTGACTTTC	CASSQDRSSGANVLTF
TRBV27	TRBJ2-5	TRBD2	NA	TGTGCCAGCAGACACGAGGGACTAGCGGGAGGGCCGAAAGAGACCCAGTACTTC	CASRHEGLAGGPKETQYF
TRBV4-3	TRBJ1-1	NA	NA	TGCGCCAGCAGCCAAGAAAGAACGGGTTGGAGGAACACTGAAGCTTTCTTT	CASSQERTGWRNTEAFF
TRBV19	TRBJ1-6	TRBD1	few	TGTGCCAGTAGAACCACAGGGGGTGGTTCACCCCTCCACTTT	CASRTTGGGSPLHF
TRBV10-1	TRBJ1-2	TRBD1	few	TGCGCCAGCAGTGAAACAGGGGGTACCGATGGCTACACCTTC	CASSETGGTDGYTF
TRBV7-2	TRBJ2-7	NA	NA	TGTGCCAGCAGCTTAGCGGGAGAGCCCGAGCAGTACTTC	CASSLAGEPEQYF
TRBV24-1	TRBJ1-2	TRBD1	once	TGTGCCACCAGTGTTAGGACAGGGGTTAACTATGGCTACACCTTC	CATSVRTGVNYGYTF
TRBV7-9	TRBJ2-7	TRBD2	NA	TGTGCCAGCAGCTTCGGGACTAGGCCGCAGTACTTC	CASSFGTRPQYF